There are a few counts of the clone carrying this T cell receptor beta chain. Here immunoSEQ multiplex PCR was the method, and the copy in TCRdb shows in-frame clones only, minus some. The sample carries about 18,000 clones, about two thirds recorded once. The sample belongs to a study of OX40 agonist ivuxolimab in advanced cancers. The sequence derives from an adult with an advanced solid tumor such as melanoma, head and neck, liver or kidney cancer. This sample comprised CD4+ or CD8+ T cells sorted from blood, obtained in a trial of the OX40 agonist ivuxolimab.

CDR3 sequence: CASSSGTGSSPLHF. CDR3 nucleotide sequence: TGTGCCAGCAGTTCCGGGACAGGGTCCTCACCCCTCCACTTT. V and J are TRBV28 and TRBJ1-6; 9 bases agree with TRBD1. The V and J ends lost 4 bases and 10 bases, in that order; junction bases with no gene match: 5. CDR1 and CDR2 (germline): MDHEN, SYDVKM. This CDR3 has 14 residues. Using reference TRBV28 and TRBJ1-6 for the parts outside the CDR3, the full variable domain is DVKVTQSSRYLVKRTGEKVFLECVQDMDHENMFWYRQDPGLGLRLIYFSYDVKMKEKGDIPEGYSVSREKKERFSLILESASTNQTSMYLCASSSGTGSSPLHFGNGTRLTVT.